A selection of T cell receptor beta chains follows, all from one sample in a study of siplizumab effects on memory and regulatory T cells. The protocol was immunoSEQ multiplex PCR, while the TCRdb copy is restricted to in-frame clones and leaves out a portion. The table lists 100,000 or so clones, about 90% of them singletons. The sequenced sample was CD4+ T cells sorted from blood. These receptors all stem from a human donor in good health. Each CDR3 is given with its conserved first and last residue. The order of the fields is clone size, J gene, D gene, V gene, CDR3 protein, CDR3 DNA. A D gene is named only where the DNA matches it firmly. Clone size is not always given. Where it is, it says once, few, many or a class for expanded clones.

clone_size: -; j_call: TRBJ2-1; d_call: -; v_call: TRBV5-1; cdr3_aa: CASSNGQYNEQFF; cdr3_nt: TGCGCCAGCAGCAACGGACAGTACAATGAGCAGTTCTTC
clone_size: -; j_call: TRBJ1-2; d_call: TRBD1; v_call: TRBV5-6; cdr3_aa: CASSLGRGRYYGYTF; cdr3_nt: TGTGCCAGCAGTTTGGGAAGGGGGCGGTACTATGGCTACACCTTC
clone_size: -; j_call: TRBJ1-1; d_call: -; v_call: TRBV5-1; cdr3_aa: CASSLSSGEIRNTEAFF; cdr3_nt: TGCGCCAGCAGCTTGAGCTCGGGGGAAATTCGGAACACTGAAGCTTTCTTT
clone_size: -; j_call: TRBJ2-7; d_call: -; v_call: TRBV21-1; cdr3_aa: CASSKVWAGGTYEQYF; cdr3_nt: -
clone_size: -; j_call: TRBJ1-1; d_call: -; v_call: TRBV7-9; cdr3_aa: CASSLDQRKNTEAFF; cdr3_nt: TGTGCCAGCAGCTTAGACCAACGGAAGAACACTGAAGCTTTCTTT
clone_size: -; j_call: TRBJ2-1; d_call: TRBD2; v_call: TRBV9; cdr3_aa: CASSQFPGLAGNEQFF; cdr3_nt: TGTGCCAGCAGTCAATTTCCGGGACTAGCGGGAAATGAGCAGTTCTTC
clone_size: once; j_call: TRBJ2-5; d_call: -; v_call: TRBV5-4; cdr3_aa: CASSFAAPQETQYF; cdr3_nt: TGTGCCAGCAGCTTTGCGGCACCCCAAGAGACCCAGTACTTC
clone_size: -; j_call: TRBJ1-1; d_call: -; v_call: TRBV18; cdr3_aa: CASSPPGPTGRTEAFF; cdr3_nt: TGTGCCAGCTCACCACCGGGACCTACGGGAAGGACTGAAGCTTTCTTT
clone_size: -; j_call: TRBJ1-5; d_call: -; v_call: TRBV6-1; cdr3_aa: CASSESTGKGNQPQHF; cdr3_nt: TGTGCCAGCAGTGAATCCACAGGGAAGGGCAATCAGCCCCAGCATTTT
clone_size: -; j_call: TRBJ2-7; d_call: -; v_call: TRBV11-2; cdr3_aa: CASSPAGKFYEQYF; cdr3_nt: TGTGCCAGCAGCCCGGCGGGAAAGTTCTACGAGCAGTACTTC
clone_size: once; j_call: TRBJ1-1; d_call: TRBD1; v_call: TRBV7-9; cdr3_aa: CASSLGAGGLMNTEAFF; cdr3_nt: TGTGCCAGCAGCTTAGGGGCAGGGGGGTTGATGAACACTGAAGCTTTCTTT
clone_size: -; j_call: TRBJ2-2; d_call: -; v_call: TRBV30; cdr3_aa: CAWSGVRMYTGELFF; cdr3_nt: TGTGCCTGGAGTGGGGTTAGGATGTACACCGGGGAGCTGTTTTTT
clone_size: -; j_call: TRBJ2-7; d_call: TRBD2; v_call: TRBV18; cdr3_aa: CASSPPSGFYEQYF; cdr3_nt: TGTGCCAGCTCACCACCTAGCGGGTTCTACGAGCAGTACTTC
clone_size: -; j_call: TRBJ1-5; d_call: TRBD1; v_call: TRBV15; cdr3_aa: CATSRSTTGGQPQHF; cdr3_nt: TGTGCCACCAGCAGGTCAACAACAGGGGGTCAGCCCCAGCATTTT
clone_size: -; j_call: TRBJ1-5; d_call: -; v_call: TRBV28; cdr3_aa: CASRPGTLLQPQHF; cdr3_nt: TGTGCCAGCAGACCCGGGACACTGTTACAGCCCCAGCATTTT
clone_size: -; j_call: TRBJ2-2; d_call: -; v_call: TRBV5-1; cdr3_aa: CASSLSLYTGELFF; cdr3_nt: TGCGCCAGCAGCTTGTCCCTCTACACCGGGGAGCTGTTTTTT
clone_size: -; j_call: TRBJ1-1; d_call: -; v_call: TRBV6-5; cdr3_aa: CASRHSRLRNTEAFF; cdr3_nt: TGTGCCAGCAGACACTCCCGACTGAGGAACACTGAAGCTTTCTTT
clone_size: -; j_call: TRBJ1-5; d_call: -; v_call: TRBV5-8; cdr3_aa: CASSLSGLNNQPQHF; cdr3_nt: TGTGCCAGCAGCTTGTCAGGGTTGAACAATCAGCCCCAGCATTTT
clone_size: -; j_call: TRBJ2-6; d_call: TRBD1; v_call: TRBV29-1; cdr3_aa: CSVGKQGARGANVLTF; cdr3_nt: TGCAGCGTTGGGAAACAGGGGGCGAGAGGGGCCAACGTCCTGACTTTC
clone_size: -; j_call: TRBJ2-1; d_call: -; v_call: TRBV7-6; cdr3_aa: CASSLAGEGEQFF; cdr3_nt: TGTGCCAGCAGCTTAGCGGGAGAAGGTGAGCAGTTCTTC
clone_size: -; j_call: TRBJ2-7; d_call: -; v_call: TRBV2; cdr3_aa: CASSGDGPSYEQYF; cdr3_nt: TGTGCCAGCAGTGGTGACGGGCCCTCCTACGAGCAGTACTTC
clone_size: -; j_call: TRBJ1-5; d_call: -; v_call: TRBV2; cdr3_aa: CASAPQAGSNQPQHF; cdr3_nt: TGTGCCAGCGCCCCACAGGCAGGGAGCAATCAGCCCCAGCATTTT
clone_size: -; j_call: TRBJ2-3; d_call: -; v_call: TRBV27; cdr3_aa: CASKIGRGTDTQYF; cdr3_nt: TGTGCCAGCAAAATTGGCAGGGGCACAGATACGCAGTATTTT
clone_size: -; j_call: TRBJ2-1; d_call: -; v_call: TRBV5-4; cdr3_aa: CASSFQPRGYNEQFF; cdr3_nt: TGTGCCAGCAGCTTTCAGCCTAGAGGATACAATGAGCAGTTCTTC
clone_size: once; j_call: TRBJ2-1; d_call: TRBD2; v_call: TRBV27; cdr3_aa: CASSPRLASEQFF; cdr3_nt: TGTGCCAGCAGTCCGCGACTAGCTAGTGAGCAGTTCTTC
clone_size: few; j_call: TRBJ2-2; d_call: -; v_call: TRBV25-1; cdr3_aa: CASRKGGTGELFF; cdr3_nt: TGTGCCAGCAGGAAGGGTGGGACCGGGGAGCTGTTTTTT
clone_size: once; j_call: TRBJ2-7; d_call: TRBD2; v_call: TRBV6-5; cdr3_aa: CASSYKRDSYEQYF; cdr3_nt: TGTGCCAGCAGTTACAAGCGGGACTCCTACGAGCAGTACTTC
clone_size: -; j_call: TRBJ2-6; d_call: -; v_call: TRBV4-2; cdr3_aa: CASSQYRGYPQSGANVLTF; cdr3_nt: TGTGCCAGCAGCCAGTACCGAGGGTATCCCCAGTCTGGGGCCAACGTCCTGACTTTC
clone_size: -; j_call: TRBJ2-7; d_call: -; v_call: TRBV6-1; cdr3_aa: CASSGSSYEQYF; cdr3_nt: TGTGCCAGCAGCGGTTCCTCCTACGAGCAGTACTTC
clone_size: -; j_call: TRBJ1-1; d_call: TRBD1; v_call: TRBV6-1; cdr3_aa: CASSEAGQGSTEAFF; cdr3_nt: TGTGCCAGCAGTGAAGCGGGACAGGGCTCCACTGAAGCTTTCTTT
clone_size: -; j_call: TRBJ2-1; d_call: -; v_call: TRBV4-1; cdr3_aa: CASSQGVGSSYNEQFF; cdr3_nt: TGCGCCAGCAGCCAAGGGGTCGGGAGCTCCTACAATGAGCAGTTCTTC
clone_size: -; j_call: TRBJ2-5; d_call: -; v_call: TRBV11-2; cdr3_aa: CASSLTREQYF; cdr3_nt: TGTGCCAGCAGTCTGACCCGGGAGCAGTACTTC
clone_size: -; j_call: TRBJ2-1; d_call: TRBD2; v_call: TRBV2; cdr3_aa: CASSMLAGAVNEQFF; cdr3_nt: TGTGCCAGCAGTATGCTAGCGGGAGCGGTAAATGAGCAGTTCTTC
clone_size: -; j_call: TRBJ2-1; d_call: TRBD2; v_call: TRBV6-6; cdr3_aa: CASSQRTSGGYNEQFF; cdr3_nt: TGTGCCAGCAGTCAAAGGACTAGCGGGGGCTACAATGAGCAGTTCTTC
clone_size: once; j_call: TRBJ1-5; d_call: -; v_call: TRBV6-4; cdr3_aa: CASSDRLTENQPQHF; cdr3_nt: TGTGCCAGCAGTGACCGATTGACAGAAAATCAGCCCCAGCATTTT
clone_size: once; j_call: TRBJ2-3; d_call: TRBD2; v_call: TRBV2; cdr3_aa: CASSGSSSGSLGTDTQYF; cdr3_nt: TGTGCCAGCAGTGGTTCGTCTAGCGGGAGCCTCGGCACAGATACGCAGTATTTT
clone_size: -; j_call: TRBJ2-4; d_call: TRBD2; v_call: TRBV2; cdr3_aa: CASSDPAGAVFF; cdr3_nt: TGTGCCAGCAGTGATCCAGCGGGGGCCGTCTTCTTC
clone_size: -; j_call: TRBJ1-1; d_call: -; v_call: TRBV27; cdr3_aa: CASSFFGQPMNTEAFF; cdr3_nt: TGTGCCAGCAGTTTTTTTGGACAGCCAATGAACACTGAAGCTTTCTTT
clone_size: -; j_call: TRBJ1-2; d_call: -; v_call: TRBV7-9; cdr3_aa: CASIPQSFGGYTF; cdr3_nt: TGTGCCAGCATCCCCCAGAGTTTTGGTGGCTACACCTTC
clone_size: -; j_call: TRBJ1-1; d_call: TRBD1; v_call: TRBV29-1; cdr3_aa: CSTAGQGMNTEAFF; cdr3_nt: TGCAGCACAGCAGGACAGGGAATGAACACTGAAGCTTTCTTT
clone_size: -; j_call: TRBJ2-7; d_call: TRBD1; v_call: TRBV6-5; cdr3_aa: CASSNFGTVYEQYF; cdr3_nt: TGTGCCAGCAGTAACTTCGGGACAGTCTACGAGCAGTACTTC
clone_size: -; j_call: TRBJ2-6; d_call: -; v_call: TRBV9; cdr3_aa: CASSVGSTGANVLTF; cdr3_nt: TGTGCCAGCAGCGTAGGAAGTACTGGGGCCAACGTCCTGACTTTC